This entry lists 16 T cell receptor beta chains sequenced from one sample in a study of blood T cells in healthy people across ages. The second PCR ran about 6 to 12 cycles with a sample-barcoded 5' primer and J-beta primers. A single record per CDR3 protein comes from TCRdb applying MiXCR to the 5' RACE reads. The sample contains around 670,000 distinct CDR3 sequences, about 28% of which appear only once. Sequencing was done on a sample of blood. Receptors originate from a woman older than 75 in good health.

Many counts were recorded for this clonotype. The chain joins TRBV15 to TRBJ1-2; weak D call: TRBD1 (5 bases). Trimming took 5 bases from V and 5 from J, leaving 12 bases between them. There are 13 residues in the CDR3. Germline V gene data show CDR1 as LNHNV and CDR2 as YYDKDF (reference sequence). The CDR3 here is CATSPPGGYGYTF. The CDR3 DNA is TGTGCCACCAGCCCCCCCGGGGGTTATGGCTACACCTTC.

This clonotype was recorded at least ten times. This rearrangement joins TRBV7-8 to TRBJ2-7; 8 bases agree with TRBD1. The trim removed 3 bases at V and 5 bases at J, leaving 9 bases unmatched. The germline gives CDR1 SGHVS, CDR2 FQNEAQ. The CDR3 loop spans 15 amino acids. CDR3 in DNA: TGTGCCAGCAGCTTGCAGGGGGCGATATTCGACGAGCAGTACTTC. This gives the protein CASSLQGAIFDEQYF.

Remarks on this clonotype: A much larger clone differs from this one at a single base, so this may be a read error. V and J are TRBV2 and TRBJ2-6, with 9 bases lining up with TRBD1. CDR1 is SNHLY, CDR2 FYNNEI, per germline. The CDR3 contains 17 residues. The CDR3 nucleotides are TGTGCCAGCAGTGAAGGGGACAGGGTCTCTGGGGCCAACGTCCGGACTTTC. Translated: CASSEGDRVSGANVRTF.

This clonotype was observed many times. The J gene is TRBJ1-1, the V gene TRBV12-3 or TRBV12-4, with unresolved D. The CDR3 length is 13 residues. V lost 7 bases to trimming and J lost 0 bases, with 9 bases between them. CDR3 DNA sequence: TGTGCCAGCACCAAACGGGTGAACACTGAAGCTTTCTTT. This gives the protein CASTKRVNTEAFF.

As to this clonotype: A read error is possible here, since a much larger clone lies one base away. The V gene is TRBV7-3, the J gene TRBJ2-7; D assignment may be TRBD1 or TRBD2 (6 bases each). Per the germline V gene, CDR1 is SGHTA and CDR2 is FQGTGA. The CDR3 loop spans 15 amino acids. Between the trimmed V and J ends, which lost 2 bases and 7 bases, there was a span of 18 bases. As DNA, the CDR3 is TGTGCCAGCAGCTTAGGAGGGGGGATTTACAATGAGCAGTACTTC. Its protein product is CASSLGGGIYNEQYF.

This clonotype was counted between two and nine times. As DNA, the CDR3 is TGTGCCAGCAGTGGATGGGACAGCGCCTACGAGCAGTACTTC. This gives the protein CASSGWDSAYEQYF. This sequence joins TRBV6-1 and TRBJ2-7, with TRBD1 matching over 7 bases. CDR3 length equals 14 residues. Germline-derived CDR1 and CDR2 are MNHNS and SASEGT. Trimming took 4 bases from V and 2 from J; bases not matched to a gene: 5.

This clonotype was counted a few times. The chain recombines TRBV7-9 with TRBJ1-2, with D perhaps TRBD1 (6 bases). Trimming removed 4 bases from V and 3 bases from J, with 18 bases in between. The length of the CDR3 is 16 residues. Germline CDR1 SEHNR, CDR2 FQNEAQ (reference sequence). Here the CDR3 reads CASSSRVTGGDYGYTF. For the CDR3, the DNA is TGTGCCAGCAGCTCAAGGGTGACAGGAGGTGACTATGGCTACACCTTC.

This clonotype was counted at least ten times. The V call is TRBV12-5, the J call TRBJ2-5; TRBD1 matches at 7 bases. The CDR3 consists of 15 residues. V gave up 1 base and J gave up 2 bases; unmatched junction bases: 4. From germline, CDR1 is LGHNT and CDR2 FRNRAP. The CDR3 loop reads CASGLGPGQQETQYF. The DNA of the CDR3 is TGTGCTAGTGGTTTGGGACCGGGACAGCAAGAGACCCAGTACTTC.

This clonotype was seen ten or more times. The CDR3 is CASSPDGGTDTQYF. CDR3 coding DNA: TGTGCCAGCAGCCCCGATGGAGGAACAGATACGCAGTATTTT. The rearrangement links TRBV7-3 to TRBJ2-3; weak D call: TRBD2 (5 bases). The V gene lost 5 bases and the J gene lost 3 bases, with 12 bases spanning the gap. Germline V gene data show CDR1 as SGHTA and CDR2 as FQGTGA. The CDR3 is 14 amino acids.

As concerns this clonotype: One base away lies a much larger clone, so this may be a sequencing read error. The rearrangement links TRBV5-1 to TRBJ2-7; 9 bases line up with TRBD1. The CDR3 is 14 residues long. The V segment lost 3 bases and the J segment 3 bases; nucleotides outside the gene matches: 4. The germline V gene encodes CDR1 SGHRS and CDR2 YFSETQ. The CDR3 region is CASSSTGGNYEQYF. The CDR3 nucleotides read TGCGCCAGCAGCTCGACAGGGGGGAACTACGAGCAGTACTTC.

V usage is TRBV7-2 and J usage is TRBJ2-3; unclear D gene. The CDR3 consists of 16 residues. V lost 1 base, J lost 4 bases, and 15 bases lay in between. Germline V gene sequence: CDR1 SGHTA, CDR2 FQGNSA. CDR3 region: CASSLGWSRLADTQYF. CDR3 bases: TGTGCCAGCAGCTTAGGATGGTCGAGGCTAGCAGATACGCAGTATTTT. The variable domain in full, with the rest retrieved from reference TRBV7-2 and TRBJ2-3, is GAGVSQSPSNKVTEKGKDVELRCDPISGHTALYWYRQSLGQGLEFLIYFQGNSAPDKSGLPSDRFSAERTGGSVSTLTIQRTQQEDSAVYLCASSLGWSRLADTQYFGPGTRLTVL.

The V and J genes are TRBV6-1 and TRBJ2-3; 7 bases are shared with TRBD1. Losses at the gene ends were 0 bases for V and 4 bases for J; bases not matched to a gene: 4. This CDR3 is built from 15 residues. CDR1 is MNHNS and CDR2 is SASEGT in the germline V gene. In DNA, the CDR3 is TGTGCCAGCAGTGAAGCGACAGGGTCGGCAGATACGCAGTATTTT. Its protein is CASSEATGSADTQYF.

As regards this clonotype: A read error may explain this, as a much larger clone is one base away. The chain recombines TRBV28 with TRBJ2-7; 7 positions agree with TRBD2. V was pared by 8 bases and J by 3 bases, with 1 base of the junction left unmatched. The CDR3 has 11 amino acids. CDR1 and CDR2 (germline): MDHEN, SYDVKM. The CDR3 loop is CASCGGYEQYF. As DNA, the CDR3 is TGTGCCAGCTGCGGGGGCTACGAGCAGTACTTC.

This clonotype has a handful of counts. The J gene is TRBJ2-3, the V gene TRBV7-9; the D gene is possibly TRBD1 (6 bases). Germline loops: CDR1 SEHNR, CDR2 FQNEAQ (reference sequence). Between the trimmed V and J ends, which lost 6 bases and 6 bases, there was a span of 16 bases. This CDR3 comprises 14 residues. CDR3 bases: TGTGCCAGCAGATTCAGGGGCCAGTCGGATACGCAGTATTTT. Encoded protein: CASRFRGQSDTQYF.

Points on this clonotype: A much larger clone sits a single nucleotide away, making a read error possible. The chain joins TRBV24-1 to TRBJ2-1, with a weak D call TRBD2 (6 bases). The germline gives CDR1 KGHDR, CDR2 SFDVKD. Trimming removed 5 bases from V and 10 bases from J, with 17 bases in between. The CDR3 is made up of 14 amino acids. CDR3 residues: CATSARGRSGEQFF. The CDR3 nucleotides are TGTGCCACCAGTGCCCGTGGGAGGTCCGGGGAGCAGTTCTTC.

A remark on this clonotype: Since a much larger clone is just one base distant, this may be a read error. CDR3 DNA sequence: TGTGCCAGCAGTGAACGGAGCGGGGGGGCCAATGAGCAGTTCTTC. It specifies CASSERSGGANEQFF. V is TRBV2 and J is TRBJ2-1; 10 nucleotides line up with TRBD2. V lost 2 bases and J lost 6; bases outside the gene matches: 4. CDR3 length: 15 residues. The germline gives CDR1 SNHLY, CDR2 FYNNEI.